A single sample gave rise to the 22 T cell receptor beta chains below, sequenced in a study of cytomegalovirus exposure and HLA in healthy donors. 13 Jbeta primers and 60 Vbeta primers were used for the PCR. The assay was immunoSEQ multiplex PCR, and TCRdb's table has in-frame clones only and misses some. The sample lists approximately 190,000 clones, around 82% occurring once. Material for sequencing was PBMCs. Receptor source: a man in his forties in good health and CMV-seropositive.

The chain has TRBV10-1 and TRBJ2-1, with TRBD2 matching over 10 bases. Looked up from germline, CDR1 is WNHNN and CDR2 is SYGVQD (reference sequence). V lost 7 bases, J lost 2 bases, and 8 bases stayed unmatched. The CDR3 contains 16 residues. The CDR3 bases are TGCGCCAGCACCTCTGCTAGCGGGAGTACCTACAATGAGCAGTTCTTC. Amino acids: CASTSASGSTYNEQFF.

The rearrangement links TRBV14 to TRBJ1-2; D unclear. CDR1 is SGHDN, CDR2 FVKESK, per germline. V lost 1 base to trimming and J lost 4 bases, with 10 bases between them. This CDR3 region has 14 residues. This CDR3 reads CASSQVGIGYGYTF. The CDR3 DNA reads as TGTGCCAGCAGCCAAGTCGGGATAGGCTATGGCTACACCTTC.

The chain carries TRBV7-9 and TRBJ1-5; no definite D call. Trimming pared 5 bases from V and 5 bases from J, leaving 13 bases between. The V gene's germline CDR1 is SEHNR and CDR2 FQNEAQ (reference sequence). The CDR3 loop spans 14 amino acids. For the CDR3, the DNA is TGTGCCAGCAGCCATACGACACCCTATCAGCCCCAGCATTTT. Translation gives CASSHTTPYQPQHF.

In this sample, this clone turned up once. The CDR3 here is CASSHWGGSTGELFF. As DNA, the CDR3 is TGTGCCAGCTCCCACTGGGGGGGGAGCACCGGGGAGCTGTTTTTT. The J gene is TRBJ2-2, the V gene TRBV6-6; 7 positions match TRBD2. Germline V lookup: CDR1 MNHNY, CDR2 SVGAGI (reference sequence). This CDR3 comprises 15 residues. V was pared by 8 bases and J by 4 bases, with 10 bases of the junction left unmatched.

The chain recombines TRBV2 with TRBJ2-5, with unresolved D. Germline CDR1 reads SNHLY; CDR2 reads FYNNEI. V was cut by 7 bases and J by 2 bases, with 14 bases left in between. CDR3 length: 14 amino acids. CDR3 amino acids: CASTPGSTQETQYF. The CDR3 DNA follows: TGTGCCAGCACCCCGGGTAGCACGCAAGAGACCCAGTACTTC. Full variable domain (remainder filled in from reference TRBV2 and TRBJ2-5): EPEVTQTPSHQVTQMGQEVILRCVPISNHLYFYWYRQILGQKVEFLVSFYNNEISEKSEIFDDQFSVERPDGSNFTLKIRSTKLEDSAMYFCASTPGSTQETQYFGPGTRLLVL.

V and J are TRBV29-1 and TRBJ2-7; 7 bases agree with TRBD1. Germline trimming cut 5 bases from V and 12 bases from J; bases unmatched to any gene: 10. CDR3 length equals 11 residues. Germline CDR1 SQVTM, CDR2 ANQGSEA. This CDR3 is CSVLTGDRRYF. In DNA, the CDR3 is TGCAGCGTTTTAACCGGGGACAGAAGGTACTTC.

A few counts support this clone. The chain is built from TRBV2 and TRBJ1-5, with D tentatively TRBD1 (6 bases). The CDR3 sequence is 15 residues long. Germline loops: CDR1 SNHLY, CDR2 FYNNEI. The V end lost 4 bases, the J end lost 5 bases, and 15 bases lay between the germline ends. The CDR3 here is CASSVVSGVDQPQHF. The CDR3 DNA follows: TGTGCCAGCAGTGTAGTCTCAGGGGTGGATCAGCCCCAGCATTTT.

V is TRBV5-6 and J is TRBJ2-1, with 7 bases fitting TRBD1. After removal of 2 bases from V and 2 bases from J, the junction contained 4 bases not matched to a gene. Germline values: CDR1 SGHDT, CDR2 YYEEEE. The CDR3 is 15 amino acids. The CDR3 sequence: CASSFDRVAYNEQFF. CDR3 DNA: TGTGCCAGCAGCTTCGACAGGGTCGCCTACAATGAGCAGTTCTTC.

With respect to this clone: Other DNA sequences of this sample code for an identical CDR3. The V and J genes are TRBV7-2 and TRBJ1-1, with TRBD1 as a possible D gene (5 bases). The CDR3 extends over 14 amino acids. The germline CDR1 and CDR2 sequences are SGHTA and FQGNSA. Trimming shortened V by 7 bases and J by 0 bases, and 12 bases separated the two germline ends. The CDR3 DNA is TGTGCCAGCAACGAACAGGAGCTGAACACTGAAGCTTTCTTT. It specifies CASNEQELNTEAFF.

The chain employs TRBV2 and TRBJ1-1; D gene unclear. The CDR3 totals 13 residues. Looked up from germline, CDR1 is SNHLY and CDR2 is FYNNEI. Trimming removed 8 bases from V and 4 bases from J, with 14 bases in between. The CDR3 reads CASWRVPGTEAFF. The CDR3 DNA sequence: TGTGCCAGCTGGAGGGTACCGGGCACTGAAGCTTTCTTT.

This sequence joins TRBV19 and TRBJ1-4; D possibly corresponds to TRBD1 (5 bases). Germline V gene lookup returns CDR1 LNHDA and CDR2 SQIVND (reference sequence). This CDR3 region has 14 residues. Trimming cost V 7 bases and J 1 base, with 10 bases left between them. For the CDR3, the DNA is TGTGCCAGTACCATGACAGAAACTAATGAAAAACTGTTTTTT. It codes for CASTMTETNEKLFF.

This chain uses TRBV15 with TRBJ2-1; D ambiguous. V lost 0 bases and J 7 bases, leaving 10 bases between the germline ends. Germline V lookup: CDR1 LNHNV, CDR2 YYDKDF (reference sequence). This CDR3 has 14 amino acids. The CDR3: CATSRDLMRNEQFF. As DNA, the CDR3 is TGTGCCACCAGCAGAGATTTGATGCGGAATGAGCAGTTCTTC.

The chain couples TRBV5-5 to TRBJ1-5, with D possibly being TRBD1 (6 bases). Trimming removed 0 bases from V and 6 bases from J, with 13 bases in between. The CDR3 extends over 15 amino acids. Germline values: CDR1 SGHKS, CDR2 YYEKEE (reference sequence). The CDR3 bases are TGTGCCAGCAGCTTGGCCGGGACAACAGGTCAGCCCCAGCATTTT. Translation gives CASSLAGTTGQPQHF.

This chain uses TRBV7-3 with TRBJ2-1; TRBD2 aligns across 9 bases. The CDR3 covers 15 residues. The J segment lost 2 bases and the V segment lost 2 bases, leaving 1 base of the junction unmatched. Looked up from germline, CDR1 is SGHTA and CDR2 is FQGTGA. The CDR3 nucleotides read TGTGCCAGCAGCTTAGGACTAGCGCCCTACAATGAGCAGTTCTTC. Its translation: CASSLGLAPYNEQFF.

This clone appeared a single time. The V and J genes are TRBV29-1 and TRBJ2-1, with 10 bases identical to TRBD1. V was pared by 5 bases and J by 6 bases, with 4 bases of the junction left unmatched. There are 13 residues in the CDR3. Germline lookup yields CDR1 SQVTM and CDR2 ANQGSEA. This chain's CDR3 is CSVPGQGSNEQFF. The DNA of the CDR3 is TGCAGCGTTCCGGGACAGGGGTCCAATGAGCAGTTCTTC.

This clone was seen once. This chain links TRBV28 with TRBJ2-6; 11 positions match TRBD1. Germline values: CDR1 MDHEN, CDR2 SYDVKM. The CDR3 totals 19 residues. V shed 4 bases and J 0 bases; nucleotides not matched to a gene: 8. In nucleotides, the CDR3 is TGTGCCAGCAGTTCATCGACCGGGACAGGGGGCTCTGGGGCCAACGTCCTGACTTTC. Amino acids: CASSSSTGTGGSGANVLTF. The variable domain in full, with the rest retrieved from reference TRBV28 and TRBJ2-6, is DVKVTQSSRYLVKRTGEKVFLECVQDMDHENMFWYRQDPGLGLRLIYFSYDVKMKEKGDIPEGYSVSREKKERFSLILESASTNQTSMYLCASSSSTGTGGSGANVLTFGAGSRLTVL.

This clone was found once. CDR3 region: CASTLGGDRGRRGYTF. In DNA, the CDR3 is TGTGCCAGCACCCTAGGAGGAGACAGGGGGCGCCGGGGCTACACCTTC. This chain links TRBV28 with TRBJ1-2; 10 nucleotides match TRBD1. Unmatched junction bases numbered 16, after V lost 7 bases and J lost 8 bases. The germline V gene has CDR1 MDHEN and CDR2 SYDVKM. CDR3 size: 16 residues.

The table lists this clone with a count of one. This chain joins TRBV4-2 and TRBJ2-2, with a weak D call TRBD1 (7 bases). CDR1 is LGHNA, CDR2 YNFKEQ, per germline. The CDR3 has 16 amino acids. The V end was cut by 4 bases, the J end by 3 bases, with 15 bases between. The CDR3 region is CASSPSEGADTGELFF. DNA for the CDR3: TGTGCCAGCAGCCCGTCGGAGGGGGCGGACACCGGGGAGCTGTTTTTT.

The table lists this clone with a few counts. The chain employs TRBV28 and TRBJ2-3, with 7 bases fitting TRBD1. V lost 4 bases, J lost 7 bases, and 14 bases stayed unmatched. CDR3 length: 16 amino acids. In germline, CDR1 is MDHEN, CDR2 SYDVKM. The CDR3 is CASSSLGGTGSNTQYF. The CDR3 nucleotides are TGTGCCAGCAGTTCCCTAGGGGGCACAGGGTCCAATACGCAGTATTTT.

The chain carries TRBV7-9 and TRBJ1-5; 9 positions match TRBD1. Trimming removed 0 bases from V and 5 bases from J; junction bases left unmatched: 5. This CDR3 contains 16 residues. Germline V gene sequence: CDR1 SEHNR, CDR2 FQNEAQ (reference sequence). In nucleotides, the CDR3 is TGTGCCAGCAGCTTAGCGGGACAGGGTAGGGATCAGCCCCAGCATTTT. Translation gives CASSLAGQGRDQPQHF.

Here the CDR3 DNA reads TGTGCCAGCAGCTTAATGGGGAGAGGACCTTTGGAGACCCAGTACTTC. Translation gives CASSLMGRGPLETQYF. The chain links TRBV7-3 to TRBJ2-5, with D tentatively TRBD2 (5 bases). The CDR3 runs 16 residues. The V gene's germline CDR1 is SGHTA and CDR2 FQGTGA. V was pared by 1 base and J by 5 bases, with 17 bases between. The entire variable domain, with the rest obtained from reference TRBV7-3 and TRBJ2-5, is as follows: GAGVSQTPSNKVTEKGKYVELRCDPISGHTALYWYRQSLGQGPEFLIYFQGTGAADDSGLPNDRFFAVRPEGSVSTLKIQRTERGDSAVYLCASSLMGRGPLETQYFGPGTRLLVL.

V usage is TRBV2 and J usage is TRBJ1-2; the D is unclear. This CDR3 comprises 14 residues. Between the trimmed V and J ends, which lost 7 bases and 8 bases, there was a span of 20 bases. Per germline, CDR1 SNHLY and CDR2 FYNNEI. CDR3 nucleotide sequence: TGTGCCAGCACGCGGTTGACGGTGGATACCGGCTACACCTTC. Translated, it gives CASTRLTVDTGYTF.